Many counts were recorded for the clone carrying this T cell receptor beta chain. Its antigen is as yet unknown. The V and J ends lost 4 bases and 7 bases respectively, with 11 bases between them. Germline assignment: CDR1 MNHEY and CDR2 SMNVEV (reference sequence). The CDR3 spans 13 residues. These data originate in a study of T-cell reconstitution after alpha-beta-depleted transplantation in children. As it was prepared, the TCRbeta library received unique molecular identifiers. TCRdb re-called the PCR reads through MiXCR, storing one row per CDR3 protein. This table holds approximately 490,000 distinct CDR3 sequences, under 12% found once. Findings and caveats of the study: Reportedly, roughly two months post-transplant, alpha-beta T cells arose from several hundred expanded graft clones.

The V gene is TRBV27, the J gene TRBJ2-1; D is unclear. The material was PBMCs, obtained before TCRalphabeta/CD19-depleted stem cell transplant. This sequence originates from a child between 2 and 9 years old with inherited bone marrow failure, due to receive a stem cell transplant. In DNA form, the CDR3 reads TGTGCCAGCAGTTGGGCAGCCAGGAATGAGCAGTTCTTC. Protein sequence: CASSWAARNEQFF.